These 26 T cell receptor beta chains share one sample of origin, sequenced in a study of T-cell reconstitution after alpha-beta-depleted transplantation in children. The authors prepared the TCRbeta library with unique molecular identifiers. Each CDR3 protein is one row after TCRdb ran MiXCR on the PCR reads. The sample lists 490,000 or so distinct CDR3 sequences, around 12% seen once, with more than 5.5% in the top ten. Sample: PBMCs from the stem cell graft donor, taken from the stem cell graft. The source of these receptors is a human donor who donated a stem cell graft to a child with combined immunodeficiency.

In its sample, this clonotype was seen many times. The J gene is TRBJ2-1, the V gene TRBV7-8; TRBD2 agrees at 7 bases. The trim removed 7 bases at V and 1 base at J, leaving 4 bases unmatched. Germline V gene data show CDR1 as SGHVS and CDR2 as FQNEAQ. This CDR3 is 14 amino acids long. The CDR3 sequence is CASNPGLSYNEQFF. The CDR3 DNA reads TGTGCCAGCAACCCGGGACTATCCTACAATGAGCAGTTCTTC.

This clonotype was seen at least ten times. V usage is TRBV20-1 and J usage is TRBJ1-6; tentative D call: TRBD1 (5 bases). The ends were cut back, 1 base at V and 9 bases at J, with 13 bases in the middle. Germline CDR1 is DFQATT and CDR2 is SNEGSKA (reference sequence). CDR3 length: 14 amino acids. CDR3: CSARGEQEVSPLHF. DNA of the CDR3: TGCAGTGCTAGAGGAGAACAGGAGGTTTCACCCCTCCACTTT.

Ten or more counts support this clonotype. This chain connects TRBV12-3 or TRBV12-4 to TRBJ2-5; the match to TRBD2 covers 12 bases. The CDR3 covers 17 residues. V dropped 5 bases and J dropped 3; count of bases not matched to a gene: 10. Written as DNA, the CDR3 is TGTGCCAGCAGTCACCCCCGGACTAGCGGGGTAAAAGAGACCCAGTACTTC. Translation: CASSHPRTSGVKETQYF.

This clonotype was counted at least ten times. The gene calls are TRBV20-1 and TRBJ2-2, with TRBD1 matching over 7 bases. The ends lost 0 bases at V and 5 bases at J; junction bases unmatched: 9. This CDR3 spans 16 amino acids. CDR1 is DFQATT, CDR2 SNEGSKA, per germline (reference sequence). In nucleotides, the CDR3 is TGCAGTGCTAGAGATGTCGACAGGGTGTGGACCGGGGAGCTGTTTTTT. It is translated as CSARDVDRVWTGELFF.

This clonotype was seen ten or more times. The V and J genes are TRBV12-3 or TRBV12-4 and TRBJ2-7; a weak D match, TRBD1 (5 bases). The V gene lost 6 bases and the J gene lost 2 bases, with 11 bases spanning the gap. The CDR3 totals 13 residues. In DNA, the CDR3 is TGTGCCAGCAGCTTGGGCAGGGCCTACGAGCAGTACTTC. Its translation: CASSLGRAYEQYF.

In its sample, this clonotype was seen many times. The V gene is TRBV12-3 or TRBV12-4, the J gene TRBJ1-3, with D perhaps TRBD1 (5 bases). V lost 6 bases and J lost 4, with 16 bases in between. The CDR3 loop spans 15 amino acids. The CDR3 sequence: CASSLAGRAGNTIYF. The CDR3 DNA is TGTGCCAGCAGCCTCGCAGGGCGAGCGGGAAACACCATATATTTT.

The V call is TRBV18, the J call TRBJ1-4; 7 bases are shared with TRBD1. The V and J ends lost 0 bases and 7 bases, in that order; junction bases with no gene match: 5. The CDR3 is made up of 15 amino acids. Germline V gives CDR1 KGHSH, CDR2 LQKENI. CDR3 in amino acids: CASSPPAGGGEKLFF. The DNA for the CDR3 is TGTGCCAGCTCACCACCGGCAGGGGGAGGTGAAAAACTGTTTTTT.

This clonotype was recorded many times. The gene calls are TRBV25-1 and TRBJ2-2; the D gene is possibly TRBD1 (5 bases). Germline V gene lookup returns CDR1 MGHDK and CDR2 SYGVNS. Trimming stripped 8 bases from V and 11 bases from J, with 24 bases between. The CDR3 length is 15 residues. The CDR3 spells CASWGPGSQGYELFF. In DNA, the CDR3 is TGTGCCAGCTGGGGCCCCGGGTCGCAAGGGTATGAGCTGTTTTTT.

This clonotype was seen more than once but under ten times. The chain combines TRBV5-1 with TRBJ1-1; 9 bases match TRBD1. Germline V lookup: CDR1 SGHRS, CDR2 YFSETQ. The CDR3 sequence is 14 residues long. The V and J ends lost 4 bases and 5 bases, in that order; junction bases with no gene match: 6. CDR3 loop: CASSPGDRETEAFF. The CDR3 DNA reads TGCGCCAGCAGCCCCGGGGACAGGGAGACTGAAGCTTTCTTT. Full variable domain (missing parts from reference TRBV5-1 and TRBJ1-1): KAGVTQTPRYLIKTRGQQVTLSCSPISGHRSVSWYQQTPGQGLQFLFEYFSETQRNKGNFPGRFSGRQFSNSRSEMNVSTLELGDSALYLCASSPGDRETEAFFGQGTRLTVV.

This clonotype has at least ten counts. The rearrangement uses TRBV9 and TRBJ2-1, with D perhaps TRBD1 (6 bases). The CDR3 totals 17 residues. The V end lost 2 bases, the J end lost 9 bases, and 24 bases lay between the germline ends. Per germline, CDR1 SGDLS and CDR2 YYNGEE. CDR3 bases: TGTGCCAGCAGCGTCAGGGGCCAGGAACCGGACTTCGGTGAGCAGTTCTTC. It yields the protein CASSVRGQEPDFGEQFF.

This chain uses TRBV6-2 or TRBV6-3 with TRBJ2-3, with TRBD2 matching over 10 bases. V gave up 6 bases and J gave up 0 bases; unmatched junction bases: 6. Germline V gene data show CDR1 as MNHEY and CDR2 as SVGEGT. This CDR3 is 16 amino acids long. The DNA of the CDR3 is TGTGCCAGCAGGAGCGGGAGGGCCTGGAGCACAGATACGCAGTATTTT. Its translation: CASRSGRAWSTDTQYF.

Ten or more counts support this clonotype. CDR3 region: CASAAGNEQFF. In DNA, the CDR3 is TGCGCCAGCGCCGCAGGGAATGAGCAGTTCTTC. This chain connects TRBV5-1 to TRBJ2-1; D might be TRBD1 (5 bases). The CDR3 extends over 11 amino acids. Trimming removed 7 bases from V and 7 bases from J, with 9 bases in between. Germline CDR1 and CDR2: SGHRS and YFSETQ. Full variable domain (remainder filled in from reference TRBV5-1 and TRBJ2-1): KAGVTQTPRYLIKTRGQQVTLSCSPISGHRSVSWYQQTPGQGLQFLFEYFSETQRNKGNFPGRFSGRQFSNSRSEMNVSTLELGDSALYLCASAAGNEQFFGPGTRLTVL.

The rearrangement joins TRBV24-1 to TRBJ2-1; 11 nucleotides line up with TRBD2. V lost 4 bases, J lost 3 bases, and 7 bases stayed unmatched. CDR1 is KGHDR, CDR2 SFDVKD, per germline. The CDR3 spans 17 residues. The CDR3 sequence: CATSDRSGGAGYNEQFF. In DNA, the CDR3 is TGTGCCACCAGTGACCGTAGCGGGGGGGCAGGCTACAATGAGCAGTTCTTC.

In this sample, this clonotype turned up many times. V gene TRBV10-3 combines with J gene TRBJ2-1, with TRBD2 identical over 10 bases. Germline trimming cut 6 bases from V and 10 bases from J; bases unmatched to any gene: 6. In germline, CDR1 is ENHRY, CDR2 SYGVKD. The CDR3 runs 13 residues. CDR3 coding DNA: TGTGCCATCAGGGCTAGCGGGGGCCCGGAGCAGTTCTTC. Protein: CAIRASGGPEQFF.

V gene TRBV6-1 combines with J gene TRBJ2-1; TRBD1 is a possible D gene (5 bases). V was trimmed by 4 bases and J by 3 bases, leaving 10 bases between them. This CDR3 comprises 14 residues. Germline CDR1 is MNHNS and CDR2 is SASEGT. The CDR3 is CASSGGWDYNEQFF. DNA for the CDR3: TGTGCCAGCAGTGGGGGCTGGGACTACAATGAGCAGTTCTTC.

The J gene is TRBJ2-5, the V gene TRBV6-5, with no clear D. V was trimmed by 3 bases and J by 3 bases, leaving 11 bases between them. Germline V gives CDR1 MNHEY, CDR2 SVGAGI. The CDR3 is made up of 14 amino acids. The CDR3 loop reads CASSYGPGKETQYF. The DNA of the CDR3 is TGTGCCAGCAGTTATGGTCCAGGCAAAGAGACCCAGTACTTC.

The chain is built from TRBV6-4 and TRBJ2-1; 7 bases align to TRBD1. With 9 bases clipped from V and 6 bases from J, the junction kept 5 bases outside the gene matches. Germline CDR1 reads MRHNA; CDR2 reads SNTAGT. The CDR3 runs 12 residues. CDR3 DNA sequence: TGTGCCAGGGACAGGTCAGGCAATGAGCAGTTCTTC. Translating gives CARDRSGNEQFF.

The V and J genes are TRBV2 and TRBJ2-5, with 9 bases aligning to TRBD2. Germline CDR1 and CDR2: SNHLY and FYNNEI. This CDR3 spans 16 amino acids. Trimming took 2 bases from V and 0 from J; bases not matched to a gene: 4. CDR3 in DNA: TGTGCCAGCAGTGAATCTAGCGGGACGGACCAAGAGACCCAGTACTTC. Residues: CASSESSGTDQETQYF. Full variable domain (missing parts from reference TRBV2 and TRBJ2-5): EPEVTQTPSHQVTQMGQEVILRCVPISNHLYFYWYRQILGQKVEFLVSFYNNEISEKSEIFDDQFSVERPDGSNFTLKIRSTKLEDSAMYFCASSESSGTDQETQYFGPGTRLLVL.

For this clonotype: It may be a read error: a sequence one base away is much more abundant. CDR3 bases: TGCTGTGCTCGGACTAGCGGGAGGTCCTCGGGCGAGCAGTACTTC. Translation: CCARTSGRSSGEQYF. The genes are TRBV20-1 and TRBJ2-7, with TRBD2 identical over 14 bases. CDR1 DFQATT and CDR2 SNEGSKA come from the germline V gene (reference sequence). The CDR3 length is 15 residues.

This clonotype was picked up a small number of times. The chain combines TRBV7-9 with TRBJ1-1, with D perhaps TRBD1 (6 bases). CDR3 length: 15 amino acids. The germline V gene has CDR1 SEHNR and CDR2 FQNEAQ (reference sequence). V lost 4 bases, J lost 2 bases, and 14 bases lay in between. The CDR3 coding sequence is TGTGCCAGCAGCTCACCCGGGACACCTAACACTGAAGCTTTCTTT. Its protein is CASSSPGTPNTEAFF.

This clonotype appeared many times. The chain recombines TRBV12-3 or TRBV12-4 with TRBJ2-3, with 9 bases that match TRBD2. With 2 bases clipped from V and 2 bases from J, the junction kept 8 bases outside the gene matches. The CDR3 spans 17 residues. CDR3 nucleotide sequence: TGTGCCAGCAGTTTATTATGGGCGGGAGGGCCCACAGATACGCAGTATTTT. Amino acids: CASSLLWAGGPTDTQYF.

Only a few counts were recorded for this clonotype. The chain couples TRBV6-2 or TRBV6-3 to TRBJ2-5; D may be TRBD2 (6 bases). Trimming left V 2 bases short and J 2 bases short, with 12 bases between. Germline CDR1 MNHEY, CDR2 SVGEGT. The CDR3 sequence is 15 residues long. DNA for the CDR3: TGTGCCAGCAGTTACCTCGGGACTCCACAAGAGACCCAGTACTTC. Protein sequence: CASSYLGTPQETQYF.

This CDR3 is CASSPDPRVHEQYF. CDR3 coding DNA: TGTGCCAGCAGCCCGGACCCCCGGGTCCACGAGCAGTACTTC. The V gene is TRBV7-8, the J gene TRBJ2-7; the D is unclear. The V gene's germline CDR1 is SGHVS and CDR2 FQNEAQ. Trimming left V 5 bases short and J 5 bases short, with 16 bases between. The CDR3 covers 14 residues.

This clonotype was seen a few times. This rearrangement joins TRBV6-2 or TRBV6-3 to TRBJ1-2, with D possibly TRBD1 on 6 matching bases. The CDR3 loop spans 14 amino acids. The V gene's germline CDR1 is MNHEY and CDR2 SVGEGT. The V and J ends lost 5 bases and 3 bases respectively, with 13 bases between them. CDR3 amino acids: CASSPTGADYGYTF. For the CDR3, the DNA is TGTGCCAGCAGTCCCACGGGGGCGGACTATGGCTACACCTTC.

A few counts support this clonotype. V and J are TRBV27 and TRBJ2-7, with TRBD2 identical over 7 bases. J was trimmed by 3 bases and V by 3 bases; bases with no gene match: 11. Germline V lookup: CDR1 MNHEY, CDR2 SMNVEV (reference sequence). CDR3 size: 16 residues. CDR3 loop: CASSFGVGRDYYEQYF. CDR3 DNA sequence: TGTGCCAGCAGTTTTGGGGTAGGTCGGGACTACTACGAGCAGTACTTC.

The gene calls are TRBV11-2 and TRBJ1-1; a weak D match, TRBD1 (5 bases). The ends were cut back, 0 bases at V and 8 bases at J, with 13 bases in the middle. This CDR3 has 14 residues. The germline V gene encodes CDR1 SGHAT and CDR2 FQNNGV. The chain's CDR3 is CASSLEGGTPEAFF. CDR3 in DNA: TGTGCCAGCAGCTTAGAGGGGGGAACACCCGAAGCTTTCTTT.